This entry features one T cell receptor (beta chain) sequence. Its antigen is not known. TCR cDNA, made by 5'RACE template switching, carried an added universal primer site and UMIs. TCRdb itself ran the 5' RACE reads through MiXCR, one entry per CDR3 protein. The sample yields about 330,000 distinct CDR3 sequences, 8% to 9.5% seen once. The record originates from a study of T cells after yellow fever vaccination. Germline V gene data show CDR1 as LGHNA and CDR2 as YNFKEQ. CDR3 length: 15 residues. V gave up 1 base and J gave up 4 bases, with 13 bases separating them. Study-wide results and caveats: Subsequent to the booster, the majority of primary-vaccination clones reappeared (around 96% CD4, about 90% CD8). The bulk population could contribute abundant contaminating clonotypes to FACS-sorted repertoires. The CD4 compartment and the CD8 compartment contained a small share of clonotypes in common.

The chain uses TRBV4-2 and TRBJ1-2; perhaps TRBD1 as D (5 bases). The sequence was collected from a man younger than 35 who received the YFV17D yellow fever vaccine. Sequenced here: PBMCs, sampled about 49 days after the first yellow fever vaccination. CDR3 sequence (DNA): TGTGCCAGCAGCCAAGGTGGGGACTGGTCCTATGGCTACACCTTC. It encodes CASSQGGDWSYGYTF.